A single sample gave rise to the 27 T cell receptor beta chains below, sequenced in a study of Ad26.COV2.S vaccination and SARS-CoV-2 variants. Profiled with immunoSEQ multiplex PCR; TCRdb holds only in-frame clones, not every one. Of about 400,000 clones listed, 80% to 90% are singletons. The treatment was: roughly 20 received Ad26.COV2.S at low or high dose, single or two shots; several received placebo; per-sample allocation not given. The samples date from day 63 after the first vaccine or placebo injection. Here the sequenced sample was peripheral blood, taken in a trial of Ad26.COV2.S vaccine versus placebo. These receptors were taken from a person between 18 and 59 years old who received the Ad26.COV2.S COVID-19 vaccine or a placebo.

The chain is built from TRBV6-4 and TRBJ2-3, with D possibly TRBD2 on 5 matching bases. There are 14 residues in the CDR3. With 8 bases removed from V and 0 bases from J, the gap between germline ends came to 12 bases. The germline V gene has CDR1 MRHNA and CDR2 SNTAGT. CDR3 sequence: CASGPGLSTDTQYF. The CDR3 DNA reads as TGTGCCAGCGGACCGGGATTAAGCACAGATACGCAGTATTTT.

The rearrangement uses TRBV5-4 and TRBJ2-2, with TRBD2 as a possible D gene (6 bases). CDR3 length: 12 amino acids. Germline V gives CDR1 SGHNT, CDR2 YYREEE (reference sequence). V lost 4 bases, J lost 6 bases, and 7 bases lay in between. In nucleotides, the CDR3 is TGTGCCAGCAGCCGGGACTCCGGGGAGCTGTTTTTT. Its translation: CASSRDSGELFF.

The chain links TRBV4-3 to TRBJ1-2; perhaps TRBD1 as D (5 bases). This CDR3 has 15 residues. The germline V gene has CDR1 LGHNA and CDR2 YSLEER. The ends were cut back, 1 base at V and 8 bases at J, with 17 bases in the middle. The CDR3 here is CASSQGARAEGGYTF. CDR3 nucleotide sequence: TGCGCCAGCAGCCAAGGGGCCAGGGCAGAAGGAGGCTACACCTTC.

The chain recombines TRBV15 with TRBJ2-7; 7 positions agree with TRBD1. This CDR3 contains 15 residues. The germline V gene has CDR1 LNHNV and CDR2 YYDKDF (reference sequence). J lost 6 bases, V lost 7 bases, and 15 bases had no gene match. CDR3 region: CATTGTASPLGEQYF. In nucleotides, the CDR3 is TGTGCCACCACCGGGACAGCCTCCCCGTTGGGCGAGCAGTACTTC.

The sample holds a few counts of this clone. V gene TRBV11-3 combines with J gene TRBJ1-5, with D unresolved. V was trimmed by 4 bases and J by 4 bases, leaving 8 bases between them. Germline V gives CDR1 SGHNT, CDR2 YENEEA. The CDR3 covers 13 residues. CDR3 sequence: CASSSQGNQPQHF. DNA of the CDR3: TGTGCCAGCAGCTCTCAAGGTAATCAGCCCCAGCATTTT.

CDR3 bases: TGTGCCAGCAGCTTACCAAACTGGACAGTCCTTTCCTACGAGCAGTACTTC. Protein: CASSLPNWTVLSYEQYF. The chain carries TRBV12-1 and TRBJ2-7; the table gives TRBD1 as D, unverified against the DNA. TRBV12-1 is described as a pseudogene. CDR3 size: 17 residues.

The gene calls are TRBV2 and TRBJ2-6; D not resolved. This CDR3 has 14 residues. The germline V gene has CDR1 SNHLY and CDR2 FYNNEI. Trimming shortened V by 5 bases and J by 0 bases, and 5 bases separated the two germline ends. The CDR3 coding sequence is TGTGCCAGCAGTCAAAGCTCTGGGGCCAACGTCCTGACTTTC. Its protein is CASSQSSGANVLTF.

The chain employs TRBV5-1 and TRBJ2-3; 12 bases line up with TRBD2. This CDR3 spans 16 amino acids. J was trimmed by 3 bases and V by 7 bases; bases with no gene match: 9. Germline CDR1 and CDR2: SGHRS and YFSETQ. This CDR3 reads CASHPTSGGSTDTQYF. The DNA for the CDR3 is TGCGCCAGCCACCCGACTAGCGGGGGTTCTACAGATACGCAGTATTTT.

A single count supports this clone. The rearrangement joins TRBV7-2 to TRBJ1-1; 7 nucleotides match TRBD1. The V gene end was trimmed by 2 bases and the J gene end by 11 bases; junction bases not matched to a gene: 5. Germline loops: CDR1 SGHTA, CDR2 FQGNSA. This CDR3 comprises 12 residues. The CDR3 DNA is TGTGCCAGCAGCTTAACAGGGGTTCAGGCTTTCTTT. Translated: CASSLTGVQAFF.

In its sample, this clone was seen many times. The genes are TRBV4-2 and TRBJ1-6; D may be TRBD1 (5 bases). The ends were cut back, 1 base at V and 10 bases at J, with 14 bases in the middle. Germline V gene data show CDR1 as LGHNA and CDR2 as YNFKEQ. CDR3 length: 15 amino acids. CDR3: CASSQGIGEASPLHF. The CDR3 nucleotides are TGTGCCAGCAGCCAAGGCATAGGGGAAGCCTCACCCCTCCACTTT.

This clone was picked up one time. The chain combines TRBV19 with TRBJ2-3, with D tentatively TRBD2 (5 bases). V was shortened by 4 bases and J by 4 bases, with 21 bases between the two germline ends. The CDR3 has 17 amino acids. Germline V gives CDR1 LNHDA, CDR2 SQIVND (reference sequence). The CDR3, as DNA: TGTGCCAGTAGTACAGGAGGAACCACCCTACTAGCAGATACGCAGTATTTT. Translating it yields CASSTGGTTLLADTQYF.

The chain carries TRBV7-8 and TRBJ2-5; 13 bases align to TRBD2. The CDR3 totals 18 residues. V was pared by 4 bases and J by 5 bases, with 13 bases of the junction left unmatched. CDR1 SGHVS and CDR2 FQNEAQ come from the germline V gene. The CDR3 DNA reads TGTGCCAGCAGCTCTACACTAGCGGGGGGGCCCCTTCAGGAGACCCAGTACTTC. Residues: CASSSTLAGGPLQETQYF.

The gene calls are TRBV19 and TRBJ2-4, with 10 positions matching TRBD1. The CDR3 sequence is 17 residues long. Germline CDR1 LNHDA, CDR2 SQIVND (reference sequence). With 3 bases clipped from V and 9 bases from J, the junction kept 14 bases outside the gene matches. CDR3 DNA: TGTGCCAGTAGTATGGGGCTGTGGACAGGGGGTTCGGGCATTCAGTACTTC. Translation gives CASSMGLWTGGSGIQYF.

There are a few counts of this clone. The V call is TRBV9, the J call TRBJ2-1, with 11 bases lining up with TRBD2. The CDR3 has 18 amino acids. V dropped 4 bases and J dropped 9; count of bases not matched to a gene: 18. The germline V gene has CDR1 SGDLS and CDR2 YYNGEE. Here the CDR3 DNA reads TGTGCCAGCAGCCCAATTAATATAGCGGGAGGGCATGGAGGTGAGCAGTTCTTC. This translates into CASSPINIAGGHGGEQFF. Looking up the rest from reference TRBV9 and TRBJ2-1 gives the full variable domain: DSGVTQTPKHLITATGQRVTLRCSPRSGDLSVYWYQQSLDQGLQFLIQYYNGEERAKGNILERFSAQQFPDLHSELNLSSLELGDSALYFCASSPINIAGGHGGEQFFGPGTRLTVL.

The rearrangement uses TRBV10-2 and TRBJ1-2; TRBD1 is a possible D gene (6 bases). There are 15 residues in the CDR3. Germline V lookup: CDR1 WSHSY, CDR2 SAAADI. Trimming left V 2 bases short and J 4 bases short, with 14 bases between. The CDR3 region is CASSEPISGVYGYTF. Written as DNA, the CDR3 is TGCGCCAGCAGTGAGCCTATTTCAGGGGTCTATGGCTACACCTTC.

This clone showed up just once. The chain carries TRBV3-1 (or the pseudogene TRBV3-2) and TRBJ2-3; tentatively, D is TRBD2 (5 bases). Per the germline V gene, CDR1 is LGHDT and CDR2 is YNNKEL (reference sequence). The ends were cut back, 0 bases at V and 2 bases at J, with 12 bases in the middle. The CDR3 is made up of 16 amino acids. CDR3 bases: TGTGCCAGCAGCCAAGAAAGCGCGCGGGTCACAGATACGCAGTATTTT. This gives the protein CASSQESARVTDTQYF.

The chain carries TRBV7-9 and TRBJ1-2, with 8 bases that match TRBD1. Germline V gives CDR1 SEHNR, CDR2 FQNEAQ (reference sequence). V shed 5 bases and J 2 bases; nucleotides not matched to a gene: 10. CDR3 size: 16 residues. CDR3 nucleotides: TGTGCCAGCAGCCTATCAGGACAGGGCGGGAACTATGGCTACACCTTC. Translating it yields CASSLSGQGGNYGYTF.

The CDR3 DNA is TGCGCCAGCAGCTTGGCGAAAAGCGGGAGGGCCGATGAGCAGTTCTTC. This codes for CASSLAKSGRADEQFF. The chain has TRBV5-1 and TRBJ2-1, with 10 bases lining up with TRBD2. Germline CDR1 and CDR2: SGHRS and YFSETQ. V shed 0 bases, J shed 8 bases, and the junction held 8 bases outside the gene matches. This CDR3 comprises 16 residues.

The CDR3 nucleotides read TGCAGCGTTGAAGGACAGGTGAACACTGAAGCTTTCTTT. Amino acids: CSVEGQVNTEAFF. The chain links TRBV29-1 to TRBJ1-1; D perhaps matches TRBD1 (6 bases). CDR1 is SQVTM, CDR2 ANQGSEA, per germline. The CDR3 contains 13 residues. The V end lost 1 base, the J end lost 0 bases, and 6 bases lay between the germline ends.

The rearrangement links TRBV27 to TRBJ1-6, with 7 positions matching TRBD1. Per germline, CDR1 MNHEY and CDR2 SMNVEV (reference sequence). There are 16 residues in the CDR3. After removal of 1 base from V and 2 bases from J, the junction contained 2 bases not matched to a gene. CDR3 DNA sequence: TGTGCCAGCAGTTTATACAGGGGAACCTATAATTCACCCCTCCACTTT. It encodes CASSLYRGTYNSPLHF.

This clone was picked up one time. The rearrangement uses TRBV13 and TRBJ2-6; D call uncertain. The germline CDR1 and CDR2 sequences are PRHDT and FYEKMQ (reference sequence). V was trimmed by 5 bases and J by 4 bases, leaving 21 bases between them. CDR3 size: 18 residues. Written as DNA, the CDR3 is TGTGCCAGCAGCCCTAGGGCCATCTCATTCACCGGGGCCAACGTCCTGACTTTC. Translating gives CASSPRAISFTGANVLTF.

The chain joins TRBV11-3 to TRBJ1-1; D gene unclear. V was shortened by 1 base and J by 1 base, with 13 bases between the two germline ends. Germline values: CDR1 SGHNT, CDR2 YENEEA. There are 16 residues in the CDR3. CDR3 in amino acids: CASSLAGGGWNTEAFF. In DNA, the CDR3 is TGTGCCAGCAGCTTAGCGGGTGGCGGATGGAACACTGAAGCTTTCTTT.

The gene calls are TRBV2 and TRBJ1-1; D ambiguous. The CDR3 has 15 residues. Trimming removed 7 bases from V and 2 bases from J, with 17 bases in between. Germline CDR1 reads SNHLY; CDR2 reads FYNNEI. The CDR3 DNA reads TGTGCCAGCACCATGGATTCGCAGATCAACACTGAAGCTTTCTTT. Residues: CASTMDSQINTEAFF. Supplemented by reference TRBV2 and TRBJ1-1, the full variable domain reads EPEVTQTPSHQVTQMGQEVILRCVPISNHLYFYWYRQILGQKVEFLVSFYNNEISEKSEIFDDQFSVERPDGSNFTLKIRSTKLEDSAMYFCASTMDSQINTEAFFGQGTRLTVV.

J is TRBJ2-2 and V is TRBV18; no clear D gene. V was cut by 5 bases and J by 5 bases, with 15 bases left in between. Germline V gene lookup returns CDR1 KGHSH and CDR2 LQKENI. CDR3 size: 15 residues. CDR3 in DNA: TGTGCCAGCTCATTCGGAGTTTTAGGAACCGGGGAGCTGTTTTTT. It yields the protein CASSFGVLGTGELFF.

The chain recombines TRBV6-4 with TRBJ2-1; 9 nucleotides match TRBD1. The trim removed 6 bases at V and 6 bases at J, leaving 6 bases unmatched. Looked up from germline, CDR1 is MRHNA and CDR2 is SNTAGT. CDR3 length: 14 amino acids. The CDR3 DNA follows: TGTGCCAGCAGGGACAGGGGAGGTAGCAATGAGCAGTTCTTC. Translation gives CASRDRGGSNEQFF.

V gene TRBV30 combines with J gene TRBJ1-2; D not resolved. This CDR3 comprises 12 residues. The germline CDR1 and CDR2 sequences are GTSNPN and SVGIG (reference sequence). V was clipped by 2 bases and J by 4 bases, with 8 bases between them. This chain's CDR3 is CAWSQGLYGYTF. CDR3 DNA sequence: TGTGCCTGGAGTCAAGGGCTCTATGGCTACACCTTC.

CDR3 bases: TGTGCCATCAGTGGAAGGGACAGCCTTAACTATGGCTACACCTTC. Translating gives CAISGRDSLNYGYTF. The gene calls are TRBV10-3 and TRBJ1-2; TRBD1 agrees at 7 bases. The germline V gene has CDR1 ENHRY and CDR2 SYGVKD. J was trimmed by 1 base and V by 4 bases; bases with no gene match: 6. The CDR3 is 15 amino acids.